This T cell receptor beta chain was documented in a study of PD-L1 blockade in urothelial cancer. Study conclusions and caveats: Durable-benefit patients had greater expansion of tumor-associated blood clones at 3 weeks.

As to this clone: Its antigen is not identified.

Each PCR received spiked synthetic TCR analog templates. Libraries were prepared by immunoSEQ multiplex PCR; TCRdb keeps only in-frame clonotypes and omits some of them. The sample shows some 51,000 clones, approximately 83% of them seen only once. The sequence came from a man aged 55 to 70 with urothelial cancer. Sequencing used PBMCs, obtained around atezolizumab (anti-PD-L1) treatment.

The CDR3 spells CASSQAQLAGERRTPQETQYF. The DNA of the CDR3 is TGTGCCAGCAGCCAAGCTCAACTAGCGGGGGAACGACGAACCCCACAAGAGACCCAGTACTTC. The J gene is TRBJ2-5, the V gene TRBV4-2; 11 bases are a match to TRBD2. Trimming at V came to 1 base and at J to 2 bases, leaving 18 bases not matched to a gene. This CDR3 is 21 amino acids long. The germline V gene encodes CDR1 LGHNA and CDR2 YNFKEQ.